This T cell receptor beta chain was recorded in a study of immune heterogeneity within non-small cell lung tumors. Whole-study context: Among the tumors, a few were squamous cell carcinomas, roughly ten were non-squamous carcinomas and 1 was not otherwise specified.

The study's findings and limits: Different patients shared few of their high-frequency T-cell receptor beta clonotypes. With an R of approximately 0.34, local T-cell clonality correlated moderately but significantly with local tumor mutational burden.

This clonotype showed up many times. The antigen is not known. The template consisted of bulk tumor genomic DNA, with roughly 0.55 ug used per sample. Biopsies, several per primary tumor and spaced far apart, were collected during surgery. Before undergoing curative surgery, patients had newly diagnosed non-small cell lung cancer that was untreated. Surgery with curative intent was being performed on the donors, who were newly diagnosed non-small cell lung cancer patients. In a multiplex PCR, 32 V and 13 J primers amplified TCR beta CDR3. TCRdb recomputed calls from the multiplex PCR reads with MiXCR, one row per CDR3 protein. Here the sample spans more than 9,000 distinct CDR3 sequences, 30% being singletons. The CDR3 has 15 amino acids. Germline CDR1 is SGHRS and CDR2 is YFSETQ. Trimming shortened V by 1 base and J by 7 bases, and 14 bases separated the two germline ends.

This clonotype was sampled from a woman aged 55-70 years with non-small cell lung cancer. The rearrangement joins TRBV5-1 to TRBJ2-2; D call uncertain. Input material: lung tumor tissue. CDR3 sequence reads: CASSLRSVTGGELFF. As DNA, the CDR3 is TGCGCCAGCAGCTTGAGATCCGTTACGGGCGGGGAGCTGTTTTTT.